This TCR beta chain was recorded in a study of regulatory T cells in long-lasting Graves disease. Arm-PCR with iRepertoire HTBI primers amplified the CDR3 regions for these TCR beta libraries. As processed by the authors: Across all samples, approximately 68 TRBV segments and 15 or so TRBJ segments were identified. In TCRdb, the multiplex PCR reads were re-called with MiXCR into one record per CDR3 protein. TCRdb, not the original authors, processed these V and J calls. The data hold about 530,000 distinct CDR3 sequences, with roughly a sixth observed a single time. The germline V gene encodes CDR1 SGHRS and CDR2 YFSETQ. The J segment lost 1 base and the V segment lost 4 bases, leaving 7 bases of the junction unmatched. This CDR3 has 16 residues. Stated time point: newly diagnosed GD, antithyroid drugs for less than 3 months. Preparation of the TCR library used RNA extracted from PBMCs. Criteria from the American Thyroid Association guidelines were applied to diagnose Graves' disease. Tubes containing EDTA received roughly 8.8 milliliters of drawn peripheral blood.

A further study also used this sample, focusing on T cells in Graves' hyperthyroidism and ophthalmopathy. That paper states: It was a median about 7.1 months before onset that the model predicted ophthalmopathy.

The chain uses TRBV5-1 and TRBJ2-2; 7 positions agree with TRBD1. The TCR sequence derives from a woman aged 35-65 years with Graves disease. The sample in question was peripheral blood mononuclear cells (PBMCs), obtained at new diagnosis, from a patient treated with antithyroid drugs. The CDR3 loop reads CASSPLTGLNTGELFF. The CDR3 DNA is TGCGCCAGCAGCCCACTGACAGGGCTGAACACCGGGGAGCTGTTTTTT.